This is a list of T cell receptor beta chains from one sample in a study of patients and donors after allogeneic stem cell transplantation. TCRdb reprocessed the RT-PCR reads via MiXCR and lists one record per CDR3 protein. The sample has roughly 230,000 distinct CDR3 sequences, roughly 14% seen once. Material for sequencing was blood, either unsorted or a sorted T cell fraction (not recorded which). These receptors came from a human donor who was either an allogeneic HSCT recipient or a stem cell or donor lymphocyte infusion donor (not recorded which). It is not recorded whose cells these are; they may come from a transplant donor. Both conserved end residues are part of each CDR3. A D gene is named only where the DNA matches it firmly. A clone size is listed for some rows: how often the clone was seen (once, few, many), or a class if it is expanded.

>many|TRBV7-9|TRBJ1-1|-
CASSLGEGPNTEAFF
TGTGCCAGCAGCTTAGGGGAAGGCCCGAACACTGAAGCTTTCTTT
>-|TRBV20-1|TRBJ2-6|TRBD1
CSAPRHGTGEVLTF
TGCAGTGCTCCTCGCCACGGGACAGGGGAAGTCCTGACTTTC
>-|TRBV2|TRBJ1-6|TRBD1
CASTLTGHLRSPLHF
TGTGCCAGCACCCTGACAGGGCACCTACGGTCACCCCTCCACTTT
>many|TRBV12-5|TRBJ2-7|TRBD2
CASGFPSRGRIVHEQYF
TGTGCTAGTGGTTTCCCCTCCCGCGGGAGAATTGTCCACGAGCAGTACTTC
>-|TRBV9|TRBJ2-5|-
CASSSMAGQETQYF
TGTGCCAGCAGCTCAATGGCGGGCCAAGAGACCCAGTACTTC
>-|TRBV5-6|TRBJ1-3|TRBD1
CASSSKYRGSGNTIYF
TGTGCCAGCAGCTCGAAATACAGGGGCTCTGGAAACACCATATATTTT
>few|TRBV12-3/TRBV12-4|TRBJ2-7|-
CASSLSRGNYEQYF
TGTGCCAGCAGTTTAAGTCGGGGGAACTACGAGCAGTACTTC
>few|TRBV5-6|TRBJ2-3|-
CASSLVAGGVIGTDTQYF
TGTGCCAGCAGCTTGGTGGCTGGGGGCGTAATCGGCACAGATACGCAGTATTTT
>-|TRBV6-1|TRBJ2-1|TRBD1
CASSPGQGAFYNEQFF
TGTGCCAGCAGCCCCGGACAGGGGGCGTTCTACAATGAGCAGTTCTTC
>many|TRBV12-3/TRBV12-4|TRBJ1-3|-
CASNVVGNTIYF
TGTGCCAGCAATGTAGTTGGAAACACCATATATTTT
>few|TRBV9|TRBJ2-3|-
CASSTPRFGELTDTQYF
TGTGCCAGCAGCACTCCTCGATTCGGGGAGTTGACAGATACGCAGTATTTT
>few|TRBV6-1|TRBJ1-2|-
CASSEGVTANYGYTF
TGTGCCAGCAGTGAAGGTGTGACAGCTAACTATGGCTACACCTTC
>few|TRBV18|TRBJ2-1|-
CASSPSRTPYNEQFF
TGTGCCAGCTCACCGTCCCGGACCCCCTACAATGAGCAGTTCTTC
>many|TRBV11-2|TRBJ2-7|TRBD2
CASSLGLAGVDEQYF
TGTGCCAGCAGCTTGGGACTAGCGGGAGTTGACGAGCAGTACTTC
>-|TRBV11-2|TRBJ2-2|-
CASSLQSGELFF
TGTGCCAGCAGCTTACAATCCGGGGAGCTGTTTTTT
>-|TRBV19|TRBJ1-5|-
CASSQGSIQPQHF
TGTGCCAGTAGTCAGGGAAGTATTCAGCCCCAGCATTTT
>-|TRBV20-1|TRBJ2-3|-
CSASGGPSTDTQYF
TGCAGTGCTAGCGGGGGGCCCAGCACAGATACGCAGTATTTT
>-|TRBV7-8|TRBJ1-5|-
CASSFSPRGYSNQPQHF
TGTGCCAGCAGCTTTAGCCCTCGGGGGTATAGCAATCAGCCCCAGCATTTT
>few|TRBV20-1|TRBJ2-4|-
CSASRAEGLYIQYF
TGCAGTGCTAGTCGGGCAGAGGGACTGTACATTCAGTACTTC
>few|TRBV20-1|TRBJ1-5|TRBD1
CSASSGTGERQPQHF
TGCAGTGCTAGTTCCGGGACAGGGGAGAGGCAGCCCCAGCATTTT
>many|TRBV5-4|TRBJ2-3|TRBD2
CASSLQTGLAGGDTQYF
TGTGCCAGCAGCTTACAAACGGGACTAGCGGGAGGAGATACGCAGTATTTT
>-|TRBV7-9|TRBJ1-6|TRBD1
CASSLSGGQGLLHF
TGTGCCAGCAGCCTATCCGGGGGACAGGGACTCCTCCACTTT
>many|TRBV29-1|TRBJ1-2|-
CSVAGGLNYGYTF
TGCAGCGTTGCCGGGGGCTTAAACTATGGCTACACCTTC
>-|TRBV5-4|TRBJ1-6|TRBD1
CASSLGGQGAYNSPLHF
TGTGCCAGCAGCCTGGGGGGACAGGGGGCGTATAATTCACCCCTCCACTTT
>-|TRBV7-2|TRBJ1-2|-
CASSGDVYGYTF
TGTGCCAGCAGTGGTGACGTCTATGGCTACACCTTC
>many|TRBV12-3/TRBV12-4|TRBJ1-5|-
CASSPGDGFNQPQHF
TGTGCCAGCAGCCCAGGGGACGGGTTCAATCAGCCCCAGCATTTT
>many|TRBV5-1|TRBJ2-7|TRBD1
CASSTDRVYEQYF
TGCGCCAGCAGCACGGACAGGGTGTACGAGCAGTACTTC
>many|TRBV7-7|TRBJ2-2|-
CASSSQAMNTGELFF
TGTGCCAGCAGCTCCCAAGCGATGAACACCGGGGAGCTGTTTTTT
>-|TRBV6-1|TRBJ1-2|-
CASSGRGQRSLYTF
TGTGCCAGCAGCGGCCGCGGACAGCGAAGCCTCTACACCTTC
>many|TRBV12-3/TRBV12-4|TRBJ1-5|TRBD1
CASRGTANQPQHF
TGTGCCAGCAGGGGGACAGCCAATCAGCCCCAGCATTTT
>many|TRBV6-5|TRBJ1-1|-
CASSSSGNTEAFF
TGTGCCAGCAGTTCCAGTGGGAACACTGAAGCTTTCTTT
>-|TRBV7-2|TRBJ1-5|-
CASSPGPEGQPQHF
TGTGCCAGCAGCCCAGGTCCCGAAGGGCAGCCCCAGCATTTT
>-|TRBV5-1|TRBJ1-4|-
CASSFGQGEKLFF
TGCGCCAGCAGCTTTGGGCAGGGTGAAAAACTGTTTTTT
>few|TRBV20-1|TRBJ1-3|-
CSARSGPERNTIYF
TGCAGTGCTAGGTCAGGACCGGAAAGAAACACCATATATTTT
>few|TRBV3-1|TRBJ2-4|TRBD1
CASSQNTGVQNIQYF
TGTGCCAGCAGCCAGAACACAGGGGTTCAAAACATTCAGTACTTC
>few|TRBV6-4|TRBJ2-1|TRBD2
CASSDSSGGANEQFF
TGTGCCAGCAGTGACTCTAGCGGGGGGGCCAATGAGCAGTTCTTC
>-|TRBV20-1|TRBJ2-1|TRBD2
CVSGGLLEQFF
TGCGTTAGCGGGGGACTACTTGAGCAGTTCTTC
>-|TRBV11-2|TRBJ2-7|-
CASSLERAYTYEQYF
TGTGCCAGCAGCTTAGAGCGGGCCTACACCTACGAGCAGTACTTC
>many|TRBV12-5|TRBJ2-1|-
CASGFPGPYNEQFF
TGTGCTAGTGGTTTCCCGGGACCCTACAATGAGCAGTTCTTC
>few|TRBV15|TRBJ1-1|-
CATSRNTEAFF
TGTGCCACCAGCAGAAACACTGAAGCTTTCTTT
>once|TRBV20-1|TRBJ2-5|TRBD2
CSAGAGGTQYF
TGCAGTGCTGGCGCGGGGGGGACCCAGTACTTC
>few|TRBV5-1|TRBJ2-5|TRBD2
CASSGGLAQETQYF
TGCGCCAGCAGCGGGGGACTAGCGCAAGAGACCCAGTACTTC
>-|TRBV12-3/TRBV12-4|TRBJ2-3|TRBD2
CASSGSGTSATQYF
TGTGCCAGCAGTGGTTCCGGGACTAGCGCCACGCAGTATTTT